The next 6 T cell receptor beta chains were all read from a single sample in a study of shared clonotypes between healthy human individuals. The table came from immunoSEQ multiplex PCR; TCRdb's copy has only in-frame clones and leaves some out. Here the sample spans some 1.4 million clones, around 95% being singletons. Sequencing was done on a sample of naive CD4+ T cells sorted from blood. Subset described: CD45RA+ positively selected. Receptor source: a man under 40 in good health.

The chain carries TRBV5-1 and TRBJ2-1, with D uncertain. The CDR3 length is 15 residues. Germline CDR1 SGHRS, CDR2 YFSETQ. Trimming pared 2 bases from V and 0 bases from J, leaving 9 bases between. The DNA of the CDR3 is TGCGCCAGCAGCTTTCCCAGGAGCTCCTACAATGAGCAGTTCTTC. Its translation is CASSFPRSSYNEQFF.

The chain uses TRBV2 and TRBJ1-5; D remains unclear. Germline assignment: CDR1 SNHLY and CDR2 FYNNEI. The CDR3 length is 15 residues. V was clipped by 6 bases and J by 2 bases, with 14 bases between them. The CDR3 loop reads CASRPSTLRNQPQHF. Here the CDR3 DNA reads TGTGCCAGCAGGCCATCGACCTTACGCAATCAGCCCCAGCATTTT.

The rearrangement links TRBV4-1 to TRBJ1-5; 7 bases are a match to TRBD1. The CDR3 sequence is 14 residues long. The junction had 5 bases not matched to a gene; V was cut back by 2 bases and J by 7 bases. From germline, CDR1 is MGHRA and CDR2 YSYEKL. The CDR3, as DNA: TGCGCCAGCAGCCAAATTAGGGGGCGGCAGCCCCAGCATTTT. Translation: CASSQIRGRQPQHF.

The chain recombines TRBV7-3 with TRBJ2-6, with 8 bases fitting TRBD1. The length of the CDR3 is 17 residues. Trimming at V came to 2 bases and at J to 1 base, leaving 4 bases not matched to a gene. CDR1 SGHTA and CDR2 FQGTGA come from the germline V gene. CDR3 sequence (DNA): TGTGCCAGCAGCTTACAGGGGGCGCCTTCTGGGGCCAACGTCCTGACTTTC. Residues: CASSLQGAPSGANVLTF.

CDR3 nucleotide sequence: TGTGCCTGGAAGACTGGACAGGCAATGAACACTGAAGCTTTCTTT. Its translation is CAWKTGQAMNTEAFF. J is TRBJ1-1 and V is TRBV30, with 7 bases identical to TRBD1. This CDR3 has 15 residues. CDR1 and CDR2 from the germline V gene are GTSNPN and SVGIG (reference sequence). V shed 4 bases, J shed 0 bases, and the junction held 8 bases outside the gene matches.

The V call is TRBV7-3, the J call TRBJ2-1; 13 bases are shared with TRBD2. V dropped 5 bases and J dropped 4; count of bases not matched to a gene: 8. Germline CDR1 and CDR2: SGHTA and FQGTGA. The CDR3 length is 17 residues. CDR3 sequence (DNA): TGTGCCAGCAGCCCGACGAAGGGACTAGCGGGGTACAATGAGCAGTTCTTC. The encoded protein is CASSPTKGLAGYNEQFF.